This is a list of T cell receptor beta chains from one sample in a study of T-cell memory formation after mild COVID-19. TCRdb re-called the 5' RACE reads through MiXCR, storing one row per CDR3 protein. The top ten clones hold over 20% of a sample with more than 300,000 distinct CDR3 sequences, approximately 15% of them seen once. Sequenced: PBMCs or a T cell subset sorted from them (not recorded which). These receptors were collected from a man between 18 and 35 years old who had mild COVID-19 (a few samples of this study predate the infection). Cell type and time point are not known. CDR3s include the opening cysteine and the closing phenylalanine or tryptophan. The D gene is left open where the match is weak. Size tells how often a clone was seen (once, few, many) or the class of an expanded clone, and some rows leave it out.

clone_size d_call j_call v_call cdr3_nt cdr3_aa
. . TRBJ2-5 TRBV7-2 TGTGCCAGCAGCTTTTCCAAACGGGAGACCCAGTACTTC CASSFSKRETQYF
few . TRBJ1-2 TRBV6-6 TGTGCCAGCAGACTAGAAGGCTACACCTTC CASRLEGYTF
. . TRBJ2-7 TRBV5-1 TGCGCCAGCAGCAGGGAGGGAGTTGGACAGGCCTACGAGCAGTACTTC CASSREGVGQAYEQYF
. TRBD2 TRBJ2-3 TRBV7-2 TGTGCCAGCAAGCCGGGGGGGCCGACAGATACGCAGTATTTT CASKPGGPTDTQYF
many . TRBJ2-7 TRBV5-5 TGTGCCAGCAGCTTGGACAGGAGGAGATCCTACGAGCAGTACTTC CASSLDRRRSYEQYF
few TRBD1 TRBJ1-5 TRBV7-2 TGTGCCAGCAGACTTGGGACAGGGAATCAGCCCCAGCATTTT CASRLGTGNQPQHF
. . TRBJ1-2 TRBV20-1 TGCAGTGCTCACCGGGACGCGGACGGCTATGGCTACACCTTC CSAHRDADGYGYTF
. . TRBJ2-7 TRBV28 TGTGCCAGCACATCGGGCCTCTACGAGCAGTACTTC CASTSGLYEQYF
few TRBD1 TRBJ1-2 TRBV11-2 TGTGCCAGCAGCACCCCGGGACAGGGTGCTAGTGGCTACACCTTC CASSTPGQGASGYTF
. . TRBJ2-2 TRBV7-2 TGTGCCAGCAGCTGGAGGACATGGAGGTTGGGGGCCAGGGTAGCCGGGGAGCTGTTTTTT CASSWRTWRLGARVAGELFF
few TRBD1 TRBJ1-1 TRBV5-1 TGCGCCAGCGCCGAGGGACAGGGTGGTGAAGCTTTCTTT CASAEGQGGEAFF
. . TRBJ1-4 TRBV7-9 TGTGCCAGCAGCTTGGTAGCGCGGAATGAAAAACTGTTTTTT CASSLVARNEKLFF
. . TRBJ2-1 TRBV11-2 TGTGCCAGCAGCGATCTTCGTTACAATGAGCAGTTCTTC CASSDLRYNEQFF
. . TRBJ2-7 TRBV7-2 TGTGCCAGCAGCTCCACAGGGTTCTACGAGCAGTACTTC CASSSTGFYEQYF
. . TRBJ2-3 TRBV28 TGTGCCAGCAGTTTACTCGGAGACCTCCCCTCGCAGTATTTT CASSLLGDLPSQYF